The 5 T cell receptor beta chains reported below all come from one sample, sequenced in a study of cytomegalovirus exposure and HLA in healthy donors. Sequenced by immunoSEQ multiplex PCR; TCRdb stores in-frame clones only, minus some. This sample carries approximately 220,000 clones, approximately 87% of them seen once, and the ten largest clones take 2.5% to 3%. Sequencing was done on a sample of PBMCs. The receptors shown here come from a man aged 18-30 years in good health and CMV-seronegative.

The chain links TRBV15 to TRBJ2-1; tentative D call: TRBD1 (6 bases). Deletions cut 4 bases from V and 0 bases from J, with 10 bases between. Germline V gives CDR1 LNHNV, CDR2 YYDKDF (reference sequence). CDR3 size: 15 residues. This chain's CDR3 is CATSKGQTSYNEQFF. CDR3 DNA sequence: TGTGCCACCAGCAAAGGACAGACCTCCTACAATGAGCAGTTCTTC.

This clone was detected a few times. V is TRBV7-8 and J is TRBJ2-7; D is possibly TRBD1 (5 bases). This CDR3 comprises 14 residues. Trimming took 2 bases from V and 3 from J, leaving 11 bases between them. Germline assignment: CDR1 SGHVS and CDR2 FQNEAQ. The CDR3 DNA is TGTGCCAGCAGCTTATACAAGGGGAACTACGAGCAGTACTTC. Its translation: CASSLYKGNYEQYF.

The V and J genes are TRBV4-3 and TRBJ1-1; D unclear. From germline, CDR1 is LGHNA and CDR2 YSLEER. With 0 bases removed from V and 10 bases from J, the gap between germline ends came to 12 bases. The CDR3 is made up of 13 amino acids. The CDR3 nucleotides are TGCGCCAGCAGCCAAGATCTTGGAGGGAGAGCTTTCTTT. This sequence encodes CASSQDLGGRAFF.

The rearrangement joins TRBV19 to TRBJ2-7, with 9 nucleotides matching TRBD1. The ends lost 4 bases at V and 11 bases at J; junction bases unmatched: 6. The CDR3 extends over 12 amino acids. CDR1 is LNHDA and CDR2 is SQIVND in the germline V gene (reference sequence). The CDR3 nucleotides read TGTGCCAGTAGTACCACAGGGGGCGCAAAGTACTTC. Protein product: CASSTTGGAKYF.

This rearrangement joins TRBV4-2 to TRBJ2-7; D is unresolved. V was cut by 0 bases and J by 3 bases, with 3 bases left in between. Germline V gene data show CDR1 as LGHNA and CDR2 as YNFKEQ. CDR3 length equals 12 residues. The DNA of the CDR3 is TGTGCCAGCAGCCAAGATAGCTACGAGCAGTACTTC. It specifies CASSQDSYEQYF.